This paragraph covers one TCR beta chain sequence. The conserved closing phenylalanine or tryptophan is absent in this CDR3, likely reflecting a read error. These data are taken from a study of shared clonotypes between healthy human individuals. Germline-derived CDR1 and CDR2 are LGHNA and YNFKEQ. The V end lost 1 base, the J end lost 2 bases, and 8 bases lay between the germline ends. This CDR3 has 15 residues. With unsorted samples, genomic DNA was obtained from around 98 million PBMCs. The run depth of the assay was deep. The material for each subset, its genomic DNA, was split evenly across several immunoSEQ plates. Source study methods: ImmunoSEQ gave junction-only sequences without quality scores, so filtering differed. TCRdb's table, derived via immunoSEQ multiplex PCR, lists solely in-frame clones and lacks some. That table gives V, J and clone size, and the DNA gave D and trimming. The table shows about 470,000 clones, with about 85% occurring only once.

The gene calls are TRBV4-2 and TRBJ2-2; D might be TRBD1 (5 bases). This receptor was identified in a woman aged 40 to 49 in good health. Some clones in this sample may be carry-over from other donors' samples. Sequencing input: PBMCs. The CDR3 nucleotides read TGTGCCAGCAGCCAAGCGACAGAAAACACCGGGGAGCTGTTTTCT. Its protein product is CASSQATENTGELFS.